This T cell receptor beta chain was profiled in a study of radiotherapy plus CTLA-4 blockade in lung cancer. The wider study: Disease control was seen in 30% to 35% of patients, objective responses in 15% to 20%. Study-wide points: In blood, TCR clones derived from the tumor expanded after radiotherapy plus ipilimumab.

Chemo-refractory metastatic non-small-cell lung cancer patients underwent focal radiation alongside CTLA-4 blockade with ipilimumab. Here immunoSEQ multiplex PCR was the method, and the copy in TCRdb shows in-frame clones only, minus some. The table has tens of thousands of clones, approximately 86% seen once. CDR3 length: 16 amino acids. Trimming removed 2 bases from V and 1 base from J; junction bases left unmatched: 7. From germline, CDR1 is MNHNY and CDR2 SVGAGI (reference sequence). Note on this clone: The antigen is unknown.

V usage is TRBV6-6 and J usage is TRBJ2-7; 8 nucleotides line up with TRBD1. The receptor comes from a human donor with non-small cell lung cancer that progressed on radiotherapy plus ipilimumab. Sequencing used peripheral blood, obtained from a patient treated with radiotherapy plus ipilimumab. The CDR3 coding sequence is TGTGCCAGCAGTTACCGGACAGGGCCGACGTCCTACGAGCAGTACTTC. Translated: CASSYRTGPTSYEQYF.